The 7 T cell receptor beta chains below all came from one sample that was sequenced in a study of blood T cell repertoires in COVID-19 (dated by TCRdb to between 2020 and 2021). Library method: the immunoSEQ multiplex PCR assay. TCRdb retrieved this table from immuneACCESS and kept in-frame rearrangements only. Not all clones are present; in checked studies, unresolved V genes account for under half, and no reason is known for the remainder. The sample records 250,000 to 350,000 clones, approximately 84% of which are singletons. Approximately 1.5% of the sample is in the top ten clones. The material sequenced was peripheral blood. The receptor set was obtained from a human donor with COVID-19, enrolled during active disease. The donor label of this sample is uncertain.

V usage is TRBV14 and J usage is TRBJ2-3; the D gene is possibly TRBD2 (6 bases). Trimming stripped 4 bases from V and 5 bases from J, with 10 bases between. The CDR3 has 13 amino acids. Germline assignment: CDR1 SGHDN and CDR2 FVKESK. The CDR3: CASSRGLKDTQYF. The CDR3 bases are TGTGCCAGCAGCCGGGGACTCAAAGATACGCAGTATTTT.

The V call is TRBV2, the J call TRBJ2-3; D might be TRBD2 (6 bases). The CDR3 is 13 amino acids. CDR1 and CDR2 (germline): SNHLY, FYNNEI. V dropped 6 bases and J dropped 9 bases, with 16 bases sitting between them. CDR3 DNA sequence: TGTGCCAGCAGCCAACTAGCTCCAGGGACGCAGTATTTT. Translating gives CASSQLAPGTQYF.

The CDR3 DNA reads TGTGCCAGCAGCTTCCGAGATTCACCCCTCCACTTT. As protein: CASSFRDSPLHF. The chain couples TRBV7-9 to TRBJ1-6; D is undetermined. Trimming removed 3 bases at V and 8 bases at J, with 5 bases between. Germline values: CDR1 SEHNR, CDR2 FQNEAQ (reference sequence). The CDR3 is 12 amino acids.

The chain uses TRBV30 and TRBJ1-6, with D perhaps matching TRBD1 (5 bases). The CDR3 totals 17 residues. The germline CDR1 and CDR2 sequences are GTSNPN and SVGIG (reference sequence). The V gene lost 2 bases and the J gene lost 6 bases, with 20 bases spanning the gap. The CDR3, as DNA: TGTGCCTGGAGTAAGACGTGGACATCAGCCCCTAATTCACCCCTCCACTTT. The encoded protein is CAWSKTWTSAPNSPLHF.

The J gene is TRBJ1-2, the V gene TRBV28; 7 bases line up with TRBD1. The V and J ends lost 7 bases and 4 bases, in that order; junction bases with no gene match: 3. The CDR3 loop spans 12 amino acids. Germline CDR1 and CDR2: MDHEN and SYDVKM. The CDR3 region is CASTGGSYGYTF. The CDR3 region has the DNA TGTGCCAGCACAGGGGGAAGCTATGGCTACACCTTC.

This clone was seen just once. This chain joins TRBV5-3 and TRBJ2-2; D might be TRBD1 (5 bases). TRBV5-3 is an ORF, and what it does is uncertain. Trimming left V 3 bases short and J 6 bases short, with 9 bases between. The CDR3 is 13 amino acids. CDR3 nucleotides: TGTGCCAGAAGCTCGGAAGGGGCCGGGGAGCTGTTTTTT. It encodes CARSSEGAGELFF.

The chain couples TRBV18 to TRBJ2-2; the D gene is possibly TRBD1 (6 bases). There are 16 residues in the CDR3. The germline V gene has CDR1 KGHSH and CDR2 LQKENI. The V end was cut by 3 bases, the J end by 2 bases, with 13 bases between. CDR3 residues: CASSPLQGPNTGELFF. CDR3 bases: TGTGCCAGCTCACCCCTGCAGGGGCCAAACACCGGGGAGCTGTTTTTT.